The clone carrying this TCR beta chain is a singleton in its sample. Clones were sequenced by immunoSEQ multiplex PCR, and TCRdb holds only the in-frame ones, with some missing. The sample lists some 38,000 clones, about 90% seen once, with 0.55% to 0.7% in the top ten. This record belongs to a study of T cell changes during pregnancy in multiple sclerosis. This CDR3 comprises 16 residues. With V trimmed by 6 bases and J by 1 base, 10 bases remained unmatched. Looked up from germline, CDR1 is KGHSH and CDR2 is LQKENI. The chain is built from TRBV18 and TRBJ1-2; 8 nucleotides line up with TRBD1. The material was CD4+ T cells from peripheral blood mononuclear cells, obtained in the second trimester of pregnancy. This TCR was sampled from a female donor with multiple sclerosis, enrolled in a pregnancy study. The CDR3: CASSPSGQEYNYGYTF. The DNA for the CDR3 is TGTGCCAGCTCGCCTTCGGGACAGGAGTATAACTATGGCTACACCTTC.